This TCR beta chain appears in the sequencing data of a study of T cells after posttransplantation cyclophosphamide. Repertoires were generated with immunoSEQ multiplex PCR, while TCRdb's copy carries only in-frame clones and drops some. The sample consists of 1,500 to 2,000 clones, more than 65% of them appearing once. Treatment was busulfan-fludarabine conditioning, a marrow graft, and cyclophosphamide on days +3 and +4. CDR1 and CDR2 (germline): SGHKS, YYEKEE (reference sequence). This CDR3 region has 14 residues. V gave up 3 bases and J gave up 2 bases, with 12 bases separating them. The clonotype was recovered from a young adult male patient who received an allogeneic stem cell transplant from a related donor, was CMV-positive, and had acute GVHD only. Certain T cells may be donor cells from the graft. The rearrangement uses TRBV5-5 and TRBJ2-7; D might be TRBD1 (6 bases). Specimen: PBMCs, collected around 280 days after allogeneic stem cell transplant with posttransplant cyclophosphamide. The chain's CDR3 is CASSYRDTAYEQYF. CDR3 DNA sequence: TGTGCCAGCAGCTATCGGGACACGGCCTACGAGCAGTACTTC.